This T cell receptor (beta chain) was identified during a study of blood T cell repertoires in COVID-19. Sequencing used immunoSEQ multiplex PCR; TCRdb keeps in-frame clones, though not all of them. This table has approximately 150,000 clones, about 80% appearing once. The junction had 8 bases not matched to a gene; V was cut back by 5 bases and J by 8 bases. This CDR3 is 13 amino acids long. Per the germline V gene, CDR1 is WNHNN and CDR2 is SYGVQD (reference sequence). The clonotype originates from a man aged 50 to 59 with acute or convalescent COVID-19. The genes are TRBV10-1 and TRBJ1-2; the match to TRBD1 covers 7 bases. Sequenced input: peripheral blood. DNA for the CDR3: TGCGCCAGCAGTACTGACAGGGCGGGCGGCTACACCTTC. This codes for CASSTDRAGGYTF.